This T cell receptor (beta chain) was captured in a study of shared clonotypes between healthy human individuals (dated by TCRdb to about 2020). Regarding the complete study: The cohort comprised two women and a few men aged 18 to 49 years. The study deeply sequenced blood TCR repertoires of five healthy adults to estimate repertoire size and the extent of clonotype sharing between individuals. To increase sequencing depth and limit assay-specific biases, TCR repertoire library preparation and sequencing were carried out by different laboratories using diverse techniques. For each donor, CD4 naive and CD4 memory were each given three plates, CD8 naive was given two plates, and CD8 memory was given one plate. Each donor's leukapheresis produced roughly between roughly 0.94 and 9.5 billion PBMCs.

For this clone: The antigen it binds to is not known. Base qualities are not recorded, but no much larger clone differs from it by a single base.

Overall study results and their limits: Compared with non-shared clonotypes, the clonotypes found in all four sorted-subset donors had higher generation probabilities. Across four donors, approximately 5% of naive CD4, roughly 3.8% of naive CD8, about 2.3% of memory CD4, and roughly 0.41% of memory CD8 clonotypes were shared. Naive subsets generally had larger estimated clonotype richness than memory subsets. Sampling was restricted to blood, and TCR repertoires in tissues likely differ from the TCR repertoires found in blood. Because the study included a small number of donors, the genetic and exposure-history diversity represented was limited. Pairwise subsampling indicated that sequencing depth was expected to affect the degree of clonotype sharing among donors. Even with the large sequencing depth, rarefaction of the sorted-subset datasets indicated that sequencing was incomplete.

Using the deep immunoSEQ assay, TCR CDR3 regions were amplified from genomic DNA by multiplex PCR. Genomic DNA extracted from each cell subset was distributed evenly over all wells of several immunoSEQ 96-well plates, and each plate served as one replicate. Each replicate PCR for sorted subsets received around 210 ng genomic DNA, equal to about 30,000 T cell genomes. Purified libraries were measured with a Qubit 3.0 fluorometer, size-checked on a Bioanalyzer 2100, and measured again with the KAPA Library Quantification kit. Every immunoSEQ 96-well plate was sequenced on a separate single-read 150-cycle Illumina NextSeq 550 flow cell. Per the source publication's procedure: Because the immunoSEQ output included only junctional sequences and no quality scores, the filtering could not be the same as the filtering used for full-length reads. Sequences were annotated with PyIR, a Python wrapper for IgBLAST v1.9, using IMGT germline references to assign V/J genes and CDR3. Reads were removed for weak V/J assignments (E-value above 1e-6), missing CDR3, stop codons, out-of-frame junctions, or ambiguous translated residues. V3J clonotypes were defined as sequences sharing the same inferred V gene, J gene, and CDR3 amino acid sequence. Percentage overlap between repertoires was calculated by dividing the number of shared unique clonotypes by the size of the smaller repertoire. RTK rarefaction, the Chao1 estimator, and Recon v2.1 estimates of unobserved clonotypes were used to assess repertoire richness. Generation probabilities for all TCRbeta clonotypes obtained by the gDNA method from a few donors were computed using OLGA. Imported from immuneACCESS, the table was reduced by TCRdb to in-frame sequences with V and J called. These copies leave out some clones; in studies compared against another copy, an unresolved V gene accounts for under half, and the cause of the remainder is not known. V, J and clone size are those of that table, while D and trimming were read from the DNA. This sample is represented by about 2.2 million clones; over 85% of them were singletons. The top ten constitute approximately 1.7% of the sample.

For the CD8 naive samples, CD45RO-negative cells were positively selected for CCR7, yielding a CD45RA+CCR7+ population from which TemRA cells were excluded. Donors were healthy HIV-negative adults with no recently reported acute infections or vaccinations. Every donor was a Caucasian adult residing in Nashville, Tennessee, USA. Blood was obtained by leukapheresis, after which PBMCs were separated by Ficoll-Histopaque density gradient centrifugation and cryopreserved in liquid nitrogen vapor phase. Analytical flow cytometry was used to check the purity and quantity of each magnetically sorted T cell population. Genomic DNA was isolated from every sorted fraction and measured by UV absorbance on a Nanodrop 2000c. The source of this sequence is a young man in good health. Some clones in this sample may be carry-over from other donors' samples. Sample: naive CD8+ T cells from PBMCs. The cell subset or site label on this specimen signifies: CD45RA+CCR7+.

The CDR3 amino acid sequence is: CASSLAAGAGTGELFF. The sequenced DNA is TGCGCCAGCAGCTTGGCGGCAGGGGCTGGAACCGGGGAGCTGTTTTTT. Rearrangement joined TRBV5-1 to TRBJ2-2, with a tentative D gene TRBD1 over 6 matching bases. V is clipped by 0 bases and J by 5 bases, and the sequence between their germline boundaries is 14 bases long. CDR1 and CDR2 (SGHRS, YFSETQ) derive from the germline V gene. Including the terminal cysteine and phenylalanine, the CDR3 comprises 16 residues. The only DNA kept is the CDR3, 48 bases in frame from the first base.